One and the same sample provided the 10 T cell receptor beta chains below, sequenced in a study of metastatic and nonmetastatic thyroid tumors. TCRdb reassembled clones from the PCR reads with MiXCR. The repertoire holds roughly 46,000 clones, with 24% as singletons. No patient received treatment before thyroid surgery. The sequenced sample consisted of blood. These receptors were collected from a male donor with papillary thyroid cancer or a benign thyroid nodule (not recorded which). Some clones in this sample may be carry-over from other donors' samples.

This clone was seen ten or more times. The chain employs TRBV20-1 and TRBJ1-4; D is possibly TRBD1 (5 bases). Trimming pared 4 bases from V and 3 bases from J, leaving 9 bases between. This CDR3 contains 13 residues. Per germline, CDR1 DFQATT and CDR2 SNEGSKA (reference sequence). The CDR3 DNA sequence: TGCAGTGCTAAGGGGTCAGCTAATGAAAAACTGTTTTTT. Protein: CSAKGSANEKLFF.

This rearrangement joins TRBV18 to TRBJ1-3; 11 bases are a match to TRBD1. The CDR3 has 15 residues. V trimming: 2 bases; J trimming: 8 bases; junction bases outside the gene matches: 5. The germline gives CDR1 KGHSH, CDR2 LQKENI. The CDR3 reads CASSPGQGAMDTIYF. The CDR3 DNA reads TGTGCCAGCTCACCAGGACAGGGGGCGATGGACACCATATATTTT.

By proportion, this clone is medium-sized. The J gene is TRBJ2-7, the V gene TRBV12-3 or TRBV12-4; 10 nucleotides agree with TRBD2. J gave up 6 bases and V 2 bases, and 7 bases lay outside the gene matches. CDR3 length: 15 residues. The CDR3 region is CASSLHRAGGGEQYF. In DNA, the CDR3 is TGTGCCAGCAGTTTACATCGAGCGGGAGGGGGCGAGCAGTACTTC.

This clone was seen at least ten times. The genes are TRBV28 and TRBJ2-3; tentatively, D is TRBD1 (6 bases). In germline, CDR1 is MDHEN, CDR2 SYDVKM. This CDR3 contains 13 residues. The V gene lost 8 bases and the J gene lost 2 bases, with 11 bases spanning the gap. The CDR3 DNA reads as TGTGCCAGCTTGGACAGAGTCACAGATACGCAGTATTTT. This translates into CASLDRVTDTQYF.

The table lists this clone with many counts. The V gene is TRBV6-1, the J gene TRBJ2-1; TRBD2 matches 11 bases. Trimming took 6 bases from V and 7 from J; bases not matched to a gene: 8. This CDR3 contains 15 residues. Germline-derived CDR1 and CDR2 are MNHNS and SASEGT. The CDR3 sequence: CASSLGTSGKNEQFF. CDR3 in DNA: TGTGCCAGCAGCCTAGGGACTAGCGGAAAGAATGAGCAGTTCTTC.

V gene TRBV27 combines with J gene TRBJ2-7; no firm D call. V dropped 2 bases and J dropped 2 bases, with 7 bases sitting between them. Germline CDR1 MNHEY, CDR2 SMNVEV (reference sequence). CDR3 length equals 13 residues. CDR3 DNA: TGTGCCAGCAGTTTAGGGATCCCCTACGAGCAGTACTTC. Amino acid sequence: CASSLGIPYEQYF.

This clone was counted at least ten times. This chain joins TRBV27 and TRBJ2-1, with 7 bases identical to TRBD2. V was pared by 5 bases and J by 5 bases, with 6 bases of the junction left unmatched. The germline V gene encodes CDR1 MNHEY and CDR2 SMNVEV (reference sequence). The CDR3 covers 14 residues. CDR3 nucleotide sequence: TGTGCCAGCAGTCCGGGGACTAACCACAATGAGCAGTTCTTC. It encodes CASSPGTNHNEQFF.

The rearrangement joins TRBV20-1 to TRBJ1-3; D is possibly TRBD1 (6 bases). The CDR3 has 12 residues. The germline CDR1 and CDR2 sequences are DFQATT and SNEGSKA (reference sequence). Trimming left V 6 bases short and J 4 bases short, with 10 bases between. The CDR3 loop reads CSAPDRGNTIYF. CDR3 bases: TGCAGTGCCCCAGACAGGGGAAACACCATATATTTT.

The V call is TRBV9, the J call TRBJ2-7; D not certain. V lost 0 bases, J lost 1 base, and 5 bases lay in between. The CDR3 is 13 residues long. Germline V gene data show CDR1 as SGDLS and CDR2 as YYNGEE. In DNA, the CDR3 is TGTGCCAGCAGCGTAGGAGAATCCTACGAGCAGTACTTC. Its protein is CASSVGESYEQYF.

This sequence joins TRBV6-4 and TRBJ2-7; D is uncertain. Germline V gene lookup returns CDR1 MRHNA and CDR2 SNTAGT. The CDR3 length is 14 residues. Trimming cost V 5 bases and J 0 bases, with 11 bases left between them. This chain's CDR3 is CASSPTGCSYEQYF. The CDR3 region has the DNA TGTGCCAGCAGTCCCACCGGGTGCTCCTACGAGCAGTACTTC.